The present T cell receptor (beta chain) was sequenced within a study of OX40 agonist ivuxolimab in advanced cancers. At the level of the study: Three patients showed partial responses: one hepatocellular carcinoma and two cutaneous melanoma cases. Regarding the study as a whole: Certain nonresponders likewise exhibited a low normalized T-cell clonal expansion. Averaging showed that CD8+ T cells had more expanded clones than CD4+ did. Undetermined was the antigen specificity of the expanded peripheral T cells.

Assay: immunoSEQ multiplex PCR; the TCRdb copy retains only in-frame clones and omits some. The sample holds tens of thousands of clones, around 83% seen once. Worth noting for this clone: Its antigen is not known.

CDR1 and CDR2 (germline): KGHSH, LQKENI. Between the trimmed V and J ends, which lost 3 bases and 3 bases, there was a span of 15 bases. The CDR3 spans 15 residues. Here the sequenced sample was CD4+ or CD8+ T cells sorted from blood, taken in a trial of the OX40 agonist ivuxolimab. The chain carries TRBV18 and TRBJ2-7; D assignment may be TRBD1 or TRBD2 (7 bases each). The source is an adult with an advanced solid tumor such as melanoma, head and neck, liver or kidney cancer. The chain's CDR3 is CASSPISGGDYEQYF. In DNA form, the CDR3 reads TGTGCCAGCTCACCTATATCAGGGGGGGACTACGAGCAGTACTTC.